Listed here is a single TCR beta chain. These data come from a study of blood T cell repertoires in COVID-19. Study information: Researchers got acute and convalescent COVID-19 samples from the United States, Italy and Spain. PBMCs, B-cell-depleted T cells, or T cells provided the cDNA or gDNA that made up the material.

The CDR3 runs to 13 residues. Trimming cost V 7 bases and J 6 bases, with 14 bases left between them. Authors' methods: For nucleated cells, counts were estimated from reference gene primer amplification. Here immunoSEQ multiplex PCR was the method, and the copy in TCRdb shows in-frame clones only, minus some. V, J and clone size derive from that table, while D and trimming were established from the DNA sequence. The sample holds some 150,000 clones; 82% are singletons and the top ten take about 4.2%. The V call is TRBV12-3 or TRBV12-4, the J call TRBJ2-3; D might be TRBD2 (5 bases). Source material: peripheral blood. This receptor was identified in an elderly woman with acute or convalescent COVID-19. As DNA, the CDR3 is TGTGCCAGCACCCCGGGGATTTCGGATACGCAGTATTTT. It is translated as CASTPGISDTQYF.